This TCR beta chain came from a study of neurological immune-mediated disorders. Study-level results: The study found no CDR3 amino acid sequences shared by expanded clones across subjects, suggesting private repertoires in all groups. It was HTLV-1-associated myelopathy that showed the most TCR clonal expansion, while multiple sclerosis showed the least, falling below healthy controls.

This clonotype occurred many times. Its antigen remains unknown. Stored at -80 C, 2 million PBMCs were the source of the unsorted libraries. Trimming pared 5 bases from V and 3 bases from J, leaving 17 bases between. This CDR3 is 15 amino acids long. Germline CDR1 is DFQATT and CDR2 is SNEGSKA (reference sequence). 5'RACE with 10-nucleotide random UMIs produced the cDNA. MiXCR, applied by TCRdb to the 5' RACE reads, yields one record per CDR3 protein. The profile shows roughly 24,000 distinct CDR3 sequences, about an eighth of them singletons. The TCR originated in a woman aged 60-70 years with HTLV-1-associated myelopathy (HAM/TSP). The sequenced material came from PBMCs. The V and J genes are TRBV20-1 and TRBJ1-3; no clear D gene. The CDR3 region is CSAAAGRRSGNTIYF. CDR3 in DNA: TGCAGTGCTGCCGCCGGGCGTCGTAGTGGAAACACCATATATTTT.